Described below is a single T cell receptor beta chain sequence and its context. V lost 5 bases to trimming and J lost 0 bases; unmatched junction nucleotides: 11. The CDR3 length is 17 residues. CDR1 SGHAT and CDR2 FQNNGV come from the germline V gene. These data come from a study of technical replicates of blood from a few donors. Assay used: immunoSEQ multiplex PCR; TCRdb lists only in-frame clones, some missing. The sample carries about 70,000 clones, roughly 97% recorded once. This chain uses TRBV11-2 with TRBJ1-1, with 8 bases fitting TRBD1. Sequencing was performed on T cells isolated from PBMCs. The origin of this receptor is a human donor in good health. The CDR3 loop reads CASSMIPGQDLNTEAFF. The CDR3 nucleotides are TGTGCCAGCAGCATGATTCCGGGACAGGATTTGAACACTGAAGCTTTCTTT.